A single sample is the source of the 22 T cell receptor beta chains below, sequenced in a study of Graves' ophthalmopathy and Graves' hyperthyroidism (dated by TCRdb to the late 2010s). TCRdb shows the sequencer as Illumina HiSeq 2000. For repertoire sequencing, the TCR beta CDR3 regions were amplified from RNA transcripts. The first round of RT-PCR was done with HTBI primers and the Qiagen OneStep RT-PCR kit, and was followed by a second round of multiplex PCR, then size selection and purification. TCRdb reprocessed the public reads (quality trimming at Q25 with fastp, clone calling with MiXCR) and kept in-frame beta chains. Each entry is one CDR3 protein sequence, shown with its most common DNA and genes. For this sample the table gives hundreds of thousands of distinct CDR3 sequences, of which approximately 42% were detected only once. The top ten clones comprise about half of the sample. Sequencing was performed on peripheral blood. These receptors were collected from an adult man with Graves' ophthalmopathy.

The J gene is TRBJ1-2, the V gene TRBV10-3; TRBD1 is a possible D gene (6 bases). The CDR3 has 15 residues. Trimming shortened V by 11 bases and J by 3 bases, and 22 bases separated the two germline ends. CDR1 and CDR2 (germline): ENHRY, SYGVKD. Here the CDR3 DNA reads TGTGCCTGCAGGCACAGGGTTTGGATAGACTATGGCTACACCTTC. It encodes CACRHRVWIDYGYTF.

This clonotype appeared a few times. This chain uses TRBV9 with TRBJ1-1; 8 bases map to TRBD1. The V segment lost 4 bases and the J segment 2 bases; nucleotides outside the gene matches: 7. The CDR3 loop spans 15 amino acids. The V gene's germline CDR1 is SGDLS and CDR2 YYNGEE. The CDR3 nucleotides read TGTGCCAGCAGCCATCGGACAGGGAAAAACACTGAAGCTTTCTTT. Encoded protein: CASSHRTGKNTEAFF.

Of note for this clonotype: Germline and junction disagree at one end, which may indicate a read error. This chain connects TRBV2 to TRBJ1-5; D is uncertain. The CDR3 is 13 residues long. Looked up from germline, CDR1 is SNHLY and CDR2 is FYNNEI. DNA of the CDR3: TGTGCCAGCAAAGGGTTCTACAATCGGCCCCAGCATTTT. It is translated as CASKGFYNRPQHF.

The V call is TRBV19, the J call TRBJ1-2; D possibly corresponds to TRBD1 (5 bases). CDR3 length: 13 amino acids. Germline CDR1 reads LNHDA; CDR2 reads SQIVND (reference sequence). Trimming removed 6 bases at V and 6 bases at J, with 14 bases between. The CDR3 loop reads CASRLGTDDGYTF. In DNA, the CDR3 is TGTGCCAGTAGACTCGGGACGGATGATGGCTACACCTTC.

The chain joins TRBV15 to TRBJ2-3; D may correspond to TRBD1 or TRBD2 (5 bases each). CDR3 length equals 14 residues. Germline CDR1 LNHNV, CDR2 YYDKDF (reference sequence). Trimming removed 1 base at V and 5 bases at J, with 10 bases between. The CDR3: CATSRVTGQDTQYF. CDR3 DNA: TGTGCCACCAGCAGAGTTACGGGGCAAGATACGCAGTATTTT.

This chain links TRBV2 with TRBJ2-2, with 7 bases aligning to TRBD1. Looked up from germline, CDR1 is SNHLY and CDR2 is FYNNEI. V lost 4 bases to trimming and J lost 3 bases; unmatched junction nucleotides: 5. The CDR3 extends over 15 amino acids. CDR3 nucleotide sequence: TGTGCCAGCAGTGGGGAGACAGGGTACACCGGGGAGCTGTTTTTT. Residues: CASSGETGYTGELFF. The whole variable domain, filled in from reference TRBV2 and TRBJ2-2, reads EPEVTQTPSHQVTQMGQEVILRCVPISNHLYFYWYRQILGQKVEFLVSFYNNEISEKSEIFDDQFSVERPDGSNFTLKIRSTKLEDSAMYFCASSGETGYTGELFFGEGSRLTVL.

This chain uses TRBV7-9 with TRBJ1-1; TRBD1 might be the D (6 bases). This CDR3 region has 14 residues. Trimming left V 5 bases short and J 5 bases short, with 15 bases between. Germline CDR1 SEHNR, CDR2 FQNEAQ (reference sequence). The CDR3: CASSAVRGGTEAFF. In DNA, the CDR3 is TGTGCCAGCAGCGCCGTCAGGGGTGGAACTGAAGCTTTCTTT.

This clonotype was observed a few times. At one boundary the junction diverges from the germline segment, which might be a read error. The V and J genes are TRBV13 and TRBJ1-1, with 7 bases identical to TRBD1. The CDR3 has 15 amino acids. Germline V gene sequence: CDR1 PRHDT, CDR2 FYEKMQ (reference sequence). The CDR3 loop reads CASSSPQGMNTEAFF. In DNA form, the CDR3 reads TGCGCCAGCAGCTCGCCACAGGGGATGAACACTGAAGCTTTCTTT.

The rearrangement uses TRBV6-1 and TRBJ1-2; possibly TRBD1 for D (5 bases). From germline, CDR1 is MNHNS and CDR2 SASEGT. The germline V and J ends were trimmed by 2 bases and 2 bases, with 9 bases remaining between them. The CDR3 is made up of 14 amino acids. The CDR3 protein is CASSESDSNYGYTF. The CDR3 DNA is TGTGCCAGCAGTGAAAGCGACAGCAACTATGGCTACACCTTC.

About this clonotype: One junction end does not reproduce the germline sequence, and a read error may be involved. This chain joins TRBV10-3 and TRBJ1-4; possible D gene TRBD1, 5 bases. This CDR3 has 16 amino acids. CDR1 is ENHRY, CDR2 SYGVKD, per germline. The CDR3 DNA is TGTGCCATCAGTGAGCCATCCGGGACGGTTAATGGAAAACTGTTTTTT. Translated: CAISEPSGTVNGKLFF.

A remark on this clonotype: The junction does not match germline at one end; this may be a read error. The chain couples TRBV10-3 to TRBJ1-2, with 11 bases aligning to TRBD1. The CDR3 has 17 amino acids. Germline lookup yields CDR1 ENHRY and CDR2 SYGVKD. CDR3 in DNA: TGTGCCAGCAGTAGCGGACAGGGGGCGAATTTGAACTATGGCTACACCTTC. This translates into CASSSGQGANLNYGYTF.

This rearrangement joins TRBV7-9 to TRBJ2-3, with TRBD1 as a possible D gene (5 bases). There are 14 residues in the CDR3. The V gene lost 5 bases and the J gene lost 4 bases, with 13 bases spanning the gap. Germline CDR1 is SEHNR and CDR2 is FQNEAQ (reference sequence). In DNA form, the CDR3 reads TGTGCCAGCAGCGAGATCCAGGGCGCAGATACGCAGTATTTT. It codes for CASSEIQGADTQYF.

This clonotype was counted ten times or more. The V gene is TRBV5-4, the J gene TRBJ1-2, with 9 nucleotides matching TRBD1. The CDR3 runs 14 residues. V lost 3 bases, J lost 2 bases, and 2 bases stayed unmatched. The germline gives CDR1 SGHNT, CDR2 YYREEE (reference sequence). The CDR3 DNA reads TGTGCCAGCAGCTCGGGACAGGGAAACTATGGCTACACCTTC. This gives the protein CASSSGQGNYGYTF.

This chain joins TRBV7-9 and TRBJ1-3; D is undetermined. The ends were cut back, 2 bases at V and 4 bases at J, with 12 bases in the middle. The CDR3 runs 15 residues. Germline assignment: CDR1 SEHNR and CDR2 FQNEAQ (reference sequence). CDR3 DNA sequence: TGTGCCAGCAGCTTATACCCTGAGGAAGGAAACACCATATATTTT. It translates to CASSLYPEEGNTIYF.

The chain couples TRBV7-2 to TRBJ2-2; D ambiguous. V was clipped by 0 bases and J by 7 bases, with 6 bases between them. Germline V gene lookup returns CDR1 SGHTA and CDR2 FQGNSA. The CDR3 extends over 13 amino acids. The CDR3 loop is CASSLAKGGELFF. CDR3 sequence (DNA): TGTGCCAGCAGCTTAGCGAAGGGCGGGGAGCTGTTTTTT.

A single count supports this clonotype. This chain links TRBV7-6 with TRBJ2-7, with D perhaps matching TRBD2 (5 bases). CDR1 is SGHVS, CDR2 FNYEAQ, per germline. The CDR3 loop spans 15 amino acids. V was cut by 0 bases and J by 3 bases, with 12 bases left in between. CDR3 residues: CASSLARDYHYEQYF. DNA of the CDR3: TGTGCCAGCAGCTTAGCGCGAGACTACCACTACGAGCAGTACTTC.

J is TRBJ1-4 and V is TRBV2; D call uncertain. Germline V CDR1 and CDR2: SNHLY, FYNNEI. Trimming left V 3 bases short and J 0 bases short, with 11 bases between. CDR3 length equals 16 residues. CDR3 DNA sequence: TGTGCCAGCAGTGACGTCGGGATTGCAACTAATGAAAAACTGTTTTTT. This gives the protein CASSDVGIATNEKLFF.

The CDR3 protein is CSARMGLQETQYF. DNA of the CDR3: TGCAGTGCTAGAATGGGTCTCCAAGAGACCCAGTACTTC. The chain is built from TRBV20-1 and TRBJ2-5; D uncertain. This CDR3 is built from 13 residues. V shed 2 bases and J shed 1 base, with 8 bases lying between them. Per the germline V gene, CDR1 is DFQATT and CDR2 is SNEGSKA (reference sequence).

The chain joins TRBV12-3 or TRBV12-4 to TRBJ2-5; D might be TRBD2 (5 bases). Between the trimmed V and J ends, which lost 4 bases and 4 bases, there was a span of 19 bases. The CDR3 totals 16 residues. This CDR3 is CASSYSTKGSPETQYF. CDR3 nucleotide sequence: TGTGCCAGCAGTTACTCCACAAAAGGGAGTCCAGAGACCCAGTACTTC.

About this clonotype itself: Given the absence of the conserved phenylalanine or tryptophan at the CDR3 end, a read error is likely. This chain uses TRBV7-9 with TRBJ1-6; 7 bases are shared with TRBD1. The CDR3 consists of 15 residues. Trimming removed 5 bases from V and 7 bases from J; junction bases left unmatched: 8. The germline CDR1 and CDR2 sequences are SEHNR and FQNEAQ (reference sequence). The CDR3 nucleotides are TGTGCCAGCAGCAACGTAGAGGGGGCGAATTCACCCCTCCACCTT. Translated, it gives CASSNVEGANSPLHL.

The CDR3 spells CATSELGDRGPTFF. DNA for the CDR3: TGTGCCACCAGTGAACTAGGGGACAGGGGGCCAACTTTCTTT. This chain joins TRBV24-1 and TRBJ1-1; TRBD1 matches at 12 bases. Germline V lookup: CDR1 KGHDR, CDR2 SFDVKD. The ends lost 4 bases at V and 12 bases at J; junction bases unmatched: 8. This CDR3 region has 14 residues.

This clonotype was seen only a few times. V usage is TRBV10-3 and J usage is TRBJ1-1; TRBD1 is a possible D gene (5 bases). V lost 6 bases and J 1 base, leaving 15 bases between the germline ends. The CDR3 runs 15 residues. Per germline, CDR1 ENHRY and CDR2 SYGVKD. CDR3 protein: CAIRGNRSPNTEAFF. The DNA of the CDR3 is TGTGCCATCAGGGGTAACAGGTCCCCGAACACTGAAGCTTTCTTT.